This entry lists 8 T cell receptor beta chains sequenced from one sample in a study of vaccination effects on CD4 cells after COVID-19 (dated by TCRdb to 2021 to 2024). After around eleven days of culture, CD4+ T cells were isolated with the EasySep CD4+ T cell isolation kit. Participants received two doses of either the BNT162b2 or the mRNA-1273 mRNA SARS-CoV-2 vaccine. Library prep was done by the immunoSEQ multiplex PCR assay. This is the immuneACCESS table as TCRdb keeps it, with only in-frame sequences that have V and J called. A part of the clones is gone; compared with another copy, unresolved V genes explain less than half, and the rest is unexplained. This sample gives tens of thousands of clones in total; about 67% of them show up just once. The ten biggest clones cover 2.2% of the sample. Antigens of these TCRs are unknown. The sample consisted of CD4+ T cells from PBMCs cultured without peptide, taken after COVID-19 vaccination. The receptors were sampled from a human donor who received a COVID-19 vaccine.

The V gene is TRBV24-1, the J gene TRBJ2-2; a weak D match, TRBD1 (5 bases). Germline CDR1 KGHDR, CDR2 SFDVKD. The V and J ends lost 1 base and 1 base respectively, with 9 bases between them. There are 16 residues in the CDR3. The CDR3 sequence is CATSDLGQGNTGELFF. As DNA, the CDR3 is TGTGCCACCAGTGATTTAGGGCAGGGGAACACCGGGGAGCTGTTTTTT.

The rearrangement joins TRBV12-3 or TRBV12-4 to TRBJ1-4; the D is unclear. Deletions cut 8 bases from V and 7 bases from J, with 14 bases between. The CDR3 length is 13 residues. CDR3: CASSVRVAEKLFF. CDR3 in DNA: TGTGCCAGCTCCGTAAGGGTGGCTGAAAAACTGTTTTTT.

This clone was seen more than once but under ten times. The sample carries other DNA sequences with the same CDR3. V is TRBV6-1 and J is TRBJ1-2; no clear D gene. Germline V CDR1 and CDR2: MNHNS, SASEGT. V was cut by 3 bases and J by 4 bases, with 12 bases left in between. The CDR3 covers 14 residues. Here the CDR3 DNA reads TGTGCCAGCAGTGAGGAGGCAGGCGGCTATGGCTACACCTTC. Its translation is CASSEEAGGYGYTF.

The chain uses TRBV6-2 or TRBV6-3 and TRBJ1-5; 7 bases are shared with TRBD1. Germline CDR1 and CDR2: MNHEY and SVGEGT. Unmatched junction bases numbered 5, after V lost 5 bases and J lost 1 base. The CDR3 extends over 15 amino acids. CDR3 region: CASSRRDRSNQPQHF. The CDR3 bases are TGTGCCAGCAGTCGACGGGACAGAAGCAATCAGCCCCAGCATTTT.

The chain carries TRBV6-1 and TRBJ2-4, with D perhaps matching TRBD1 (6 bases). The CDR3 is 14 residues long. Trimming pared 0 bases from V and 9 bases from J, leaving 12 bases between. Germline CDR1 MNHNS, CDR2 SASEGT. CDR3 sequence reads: CASSEAWTEAIQYF. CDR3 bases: TGTGCCAGCAGTGAAGCGTGGACAGAAGCCATTCAGTACTTC.

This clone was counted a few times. CDR3 sequence reads: CASSKGAELEAFF. CDR3 nucleotide sequence: TGTGCCAGCAGCAAGGGGGCAGAACTTGAAGCTTTCTTT. The chain carries TRBV14 and TRBJ1-1; 7 nucleotides agree with TRBD1. Germline loops: CDR1 SGHDN, CDR2 FVKESK. Trimming cost V 5 bases and J 7 bases; bases outside gene matches: 7. The CDR3 sequence is 13 residues long.

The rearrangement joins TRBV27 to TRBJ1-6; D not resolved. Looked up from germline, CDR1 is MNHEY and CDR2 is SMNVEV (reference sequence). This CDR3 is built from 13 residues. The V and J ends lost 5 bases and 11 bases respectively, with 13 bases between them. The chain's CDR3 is CASSRAGFAPLHF. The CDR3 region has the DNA TGTGCCAGCAGTAGGGCCGGTTTCGCACCCCTCCACTTT.

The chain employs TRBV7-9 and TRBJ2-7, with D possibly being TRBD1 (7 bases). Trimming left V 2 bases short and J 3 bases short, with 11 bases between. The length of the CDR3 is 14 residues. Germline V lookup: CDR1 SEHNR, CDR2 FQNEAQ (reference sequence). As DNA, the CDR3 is TGTGCCAGCAGCTTAAGGGGGGACAGCTACGAGCAGTACGTC. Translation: CASSLRGDSYEQYV.